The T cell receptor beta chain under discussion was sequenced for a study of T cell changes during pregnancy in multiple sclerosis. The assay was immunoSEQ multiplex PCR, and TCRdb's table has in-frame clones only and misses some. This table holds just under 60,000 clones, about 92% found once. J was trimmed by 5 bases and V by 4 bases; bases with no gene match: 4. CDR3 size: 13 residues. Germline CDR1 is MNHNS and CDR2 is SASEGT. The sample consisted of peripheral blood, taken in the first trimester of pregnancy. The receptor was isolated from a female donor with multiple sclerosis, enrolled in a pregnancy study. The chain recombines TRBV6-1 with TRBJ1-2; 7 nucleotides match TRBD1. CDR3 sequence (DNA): TGTGCCAGCAGTGGGGGGACAGTTTATGGCTACACCTTC. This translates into CASSGGTVYGYTF.